Each of the 18 T cell receptor beta chains below was sequenced from the same sample in a study of blood T cell repertoires in COVID-19. The repertoire was sequenced with immunoSEQ multiplex PCR; TCRdb's copy has only in-frame clones and lacks some. This sample has around 42,000 clones, with approximately 80% found just once. The sample comprised peripheral blood. Receptor source: an older woman with acute or convalescent COVID-19.

This clone appeared a few times. This sequence joins TRBV28 and TRBJ1-1; 12 nucleotides agree with TRBD1. Losses at the gene ends were 8 bases for V and 0 bases for J; bases not matched to a gene: 10. This CDR3 comprises 17 residues. The germline gives CDR1 MDHEN, CDR2 SYDVKM. CDR3 amino acids: CASLPGTGGFMNTEAFF. The CDR3 nucleotides read TGTGCCAGCTTACCGGGGACAGGGGGCTTCATGAACACTGAAGCTTTCTTT.

The genes are TRBV28 and TRBJ1-4, with TRBD1 matching 7 bases. This CDR3 region has 15 residues. CDR1 MDHEN and CDR2 SYDVKM come from the germline V gene. V shed 5 bases and J 4 bases; nucleotides not matched to a gene: 7. The CDR3 loop is CASSGTGQYNEKLFF. In DNA form, the CDR3 reads TGTGCCAGCAGTGGTACGGGACAGTATAATGAAAAACTGTTTTTT.

This clone has a single count. The V gene is TRBV6-5, the J gene TRBJ2-1; 15 positions agree with TRBD2. The CDR3 spans 14 residues. Per the germline V gene, CDR1 is MNHEY and CDR2 is SVGAGI. V gave up 6 bases and J gave up 9 bases; unmatched junction bases: 3. In DNA form, the CDR3 reads TGTGCCAGCAGAGGACTAGCGGGAGGGATTGAGCAGTTCTTC. The encoded protein is CASRGLAGGIEQFF.

The chain combines TRBV18 with TRBJ1-4, with D perhaps matching TRBD1 (5 bases). The CDR3 runs 17 residues. Germline V gene sequence: CDR1 KGHSH, CDR2 LQKENI. Trimming removed 3 bases at V and 1 base at J, with 15 bases between. The CDR3 DNA reads TGTGCCAGCTCACCGAGCACAGGTTCGGGAACTAATGAAAAACTGTTTTTT. Translated, it gives CASSPSTGSGTNEKLFF.

The chain employs TRBV5-5 and TRBJ1-2, with 11 bases that match TRBD1. V shed 6 bases, J shed 5 bases, and the junction held 6 bases outside the gene matches. CDR1 is SGHKS and CDR2 is YYEKEE in the germline V gene (reference sequence). This CDR3 is 14 amino acids long. The CDR3 protein is CASTQGQGAYGYTF. The CDR3 nucleotides are TGTGCCAGCACCCAAGGACAGGGGGCATATGGCTACACCTTC.

The chain employs TRBV6-5 and TRBJ2-2, with D perhaps TRBD1 (5 bases). Germline values: CDR1 MNHEY, CDR2 SVGAGI. V was trimmed by 6 bases and J by 2 bases, leaving 7 bases between them. The CDR3 is made up of 13 amino acids. DNA for the CDR3: TGTGCCAGCAGAGGGGATAACACCGGGGAGCTGTTTTTT. This gives the protein CASRGDNTGELFF.

The CDR3 reads CASSPSLTSGRKETQYF. The CDR3 DNA reads as TGTGCCAGCAGCCCCTCACTGACTAGCGGGAGAAAAGAGACCCAGTACTTC. The rearrangement links TRBV11-2 to TRBJ2-5; 12 bases line up with TRBD2. The CDR3 runs to 17 residues. Germline CDR1 reads SGHAT; CDR2 reads FQNNGV. J lost 3 bases, V lost 5 bases, and 10 bases had no gene match.

This chain links TRBV6-1 with TRBJ1-4; 8 bases are shared with TRBD1. V was pared by 3 bases and J by 6 bases, with 6 bases of the junction left unmatched. Germline values: CDR1 MNHNS, CDR2 SASEGT. The CDR3 contains 15 residues. CDR3 sequence (DNA): TGTGCCAGCAGTGATTACAGGGGGAACTATGAAAAACTGTTTTTT. Translating gives CASSDYRGNYEKLFF.

The V call is TRBV19, the J call TRBJ1-5, with D tentatively TRBD1 (5 bases). Germline V gene data show CDR1 as LNHDA and CDR2 as SQIVND (reference sequence). The CDR3 sequence is 15 residues long. The V end was cut by 5 bases, the J end by 1 base, with 12 bases between. CDR3: CASSFSGRSNQPQHF. CDR3 coding DNA: TGTGCCAGTAGTTTTTCAGGGCGAAGCAATCAGCCCCAGCATTTT.

CDR3: CASRQGRNYGYTF. The DNA of the CDR3 is TGTGCCAGCAGGCAGGGGCGAAACTATGGCTACACCTTC. The J gene is TRBJ1-2, the V gene TRBV25-1; perhaps TRBD1 as D (6 bases). The CDR3 is 13 residues long. The germline V and J ends were trimmed by 6 bases and 2 bases, with 10 bases remaining between them. Germline loops: CDR1 MGHDK, CDR2 SYGVNS.

The chain carries TRBV11-2 and TRBJ2-7; no reliable D call. Trimming took off 3 bases at V and 7 bases at J, with 10 bases between the two ends. This CDR3 is built from 12 residues. Germline values: CDR1 SGHAT, CDR2 FQNNGV. As DNA, the CDR3 is TGTGCCAGCAGCTTCAGCGCTGGGGAGCAGTACTTC. Its translation: CASSFSAGEQYF.

This clone was observed a few times. V usage is TRBV15 and J usage is TRBJ2-7; tentative D call: TRBD1 (6 bases). This CDR3 is built from 16 residues. CDR1 and CDR2 from the germline V gene are LNHNV and YYDKDF (reference sequence). V was pared by 0 bases and J by 5 bases, with 17 bases between. CDR3 residues: CATSRDFPLQGNEQYF. The CDR3, as DNA: TGTGCCACCAGCAGAGATTTCCCCTTGCAGGGGAACGAGCAGTACTTC.

The chain uses TRBV11-2 and TRBJ1-1; 8 positions match TRBD1. The germline gives CDR1 SGHAT, CDR2 FQNNGV. The CDR3 contains 15 residues. With V trimmed by 6 bases and J by 1 base, 7 bases remained unmatched. The CDR3 protein is CASSSSDRGNTEAFF. For the CDR3, the DNA is TGTGCCAGCAGTTCCTCCGACAGGGGGAACACTGAAGCTTTCTTT.

The chain links TRBV5-1 to TRBJ2-1; D might be TRBD2 (6 bases). V was clipped by 1 base and J by 0 bases, with 11 bases between them. This CDR3 contains 16 residues. Germline-derived CDR1 and CDR2 are SGHRS and YFSETQ. In DNA, the CDR3 is TGCGCCAGCAGCTTGAGCGGCGGGAACTCCTACAATGAGCAGTTCTTC. Its translation: CASSLSGGNSYNEQFF.

The chain uses TRBV11-2 and TRBJ1-1; D perhaps matches TRBD1 (5 bases). In germline, CDR1 is SGHAT, CDR2 FQNNGV. The CDR3 totals 13 residues. The germline V and J ends were trimmed by 3 bases and 1 base, with 6 bases remaining between them. The CDR3 region has the DNA TGTGCCAGCAGCTTGGGGCCGAACACTGAAGCTTTCTTT. Translation gives CASSLGPNTEAFF.

The chain links TRBV4-2 to TRBJ2-7, with 8 bases lining up with TRBD1. The CDR3 spans 15 residues. Trimming took 5 bases from V and 6 from J; bases not matched to a gene: 12. Germline V lookup: CDR1 LGHNA, CDR2 YNFKEQ. The CDR3 nucleotides are TGTGCCAGCAGCGAGGCGGGACAGGTCCTCGTCGAGCAGTACTTC. It encodes CASSEAGQVLVEQYF.

The chain uses TRBV10-3 and TRBJ1-6; tentatively, D is TRBD1 (5 bases). V lost 0 bases to trimming and J lost 7 bases, with 19 bases between them. The CDR3 loop spans 18 amino acids. The V gene's germline CDR1 is ENHRY and CDR2 SYGVKD. Here the CDR3 reads CAISESQDTYRRNSPLHF. In DNA, the CDR3 is TGTGCCATCAGTGAGTCCCAGGACACCTATCGACGAAATTCACCCCTCCACTTT.

The CDR3 is CASGLGVGRGPNEQYF. CDR3 bases: TGTGCTAGTGGTTTGGGGGTTGGCAGGGGACCCAACGAGCAGTACTTC. The chain couples TRBV12-5 to TRBJ2-7; D is perhaps TRBD1 (6 bases). Trimming removed 1 base at V and 5 bases at J, with 18 bases between. CDR3 length equals 16 residues. CDR1 and CDR2 (germline): LGHNT, FRNRAP. Supplemented by reference TRBV12-5 and TRBJ2-7, the full variable domain reads DARVTQTPRHKVTEMGQEVTMRCQPILGHNTVFWYRQTMMQGLELLAYFRNRAPLDDSGMPKDRFSAEMPDATLATLKIQPSEPRDSAVYFCASGLGVGRGPNEQYFGPGTRLTVT.